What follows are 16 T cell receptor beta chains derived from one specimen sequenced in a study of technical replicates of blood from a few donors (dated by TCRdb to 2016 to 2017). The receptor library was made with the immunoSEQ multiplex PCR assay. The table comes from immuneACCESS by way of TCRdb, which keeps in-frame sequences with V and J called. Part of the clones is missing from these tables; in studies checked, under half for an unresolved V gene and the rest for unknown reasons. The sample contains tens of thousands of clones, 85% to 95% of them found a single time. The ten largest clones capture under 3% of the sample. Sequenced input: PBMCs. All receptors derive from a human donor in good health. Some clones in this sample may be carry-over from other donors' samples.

The CDR3 nucleotides are TGCGCCAGCAGCCCGACAGGACTCTCCTACGAGCAGTACTTC. Its protein is CASSPTGLSYEQYF. The chain is built from TRBV4-1 and TRBJ2-7; maybe TRBD1 (6 bases). CDR3 length: 14 amino acids. Trimming took 4 bases from V and 0 from J, leaving 10 bases between them. Germline V gene sequence: CDR1 MGHRA, CDR2 YSYEKL.

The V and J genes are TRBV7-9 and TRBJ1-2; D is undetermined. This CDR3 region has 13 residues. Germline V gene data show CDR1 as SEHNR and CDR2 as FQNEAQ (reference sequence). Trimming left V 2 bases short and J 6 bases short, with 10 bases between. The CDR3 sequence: CASSLRAENGYTF. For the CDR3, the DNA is TGTGCCAGCAGCTTACGCGCCGAGAATGGCTACACCTTC.

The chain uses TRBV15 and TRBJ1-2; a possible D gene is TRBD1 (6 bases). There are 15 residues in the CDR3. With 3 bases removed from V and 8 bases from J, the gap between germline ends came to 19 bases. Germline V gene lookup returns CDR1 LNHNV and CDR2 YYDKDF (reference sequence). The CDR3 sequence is CATSREFTGKEGYTF. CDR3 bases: TGTGCCACCAGCAGGGAATTTACAGGGAAGGAAGGCTACACCTTC.

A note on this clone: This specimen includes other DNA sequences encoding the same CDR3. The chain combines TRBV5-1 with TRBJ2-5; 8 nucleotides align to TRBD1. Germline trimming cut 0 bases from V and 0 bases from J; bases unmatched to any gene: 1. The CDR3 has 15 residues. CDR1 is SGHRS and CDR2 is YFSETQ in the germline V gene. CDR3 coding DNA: TGCGCCAGCAGCTTGGGACAGGGGAACCAAGAGACCCAGTACTTC. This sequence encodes CASSLGQGNQETQYF. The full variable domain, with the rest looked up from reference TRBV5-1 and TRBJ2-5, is KAGVTQTPRYLIKTRGQQVTLSCSPISGHRSVSWYQQTPGQGLQFLFEYFSETQRNKGNFPGRFSGRQFSNSRSEMNVSTLELGDSALYLCASSLGQGNQETQYFGPGTRLLVL.

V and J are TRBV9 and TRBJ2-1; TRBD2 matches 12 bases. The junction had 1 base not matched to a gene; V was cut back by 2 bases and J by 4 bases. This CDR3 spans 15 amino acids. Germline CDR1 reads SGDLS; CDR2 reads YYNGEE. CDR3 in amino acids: CASSVGTSGYNEQFF. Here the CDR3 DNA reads TGTGCCAGCAGCGTCGGGACTAGCGGGTACAATGAGCAGTTCTTC.

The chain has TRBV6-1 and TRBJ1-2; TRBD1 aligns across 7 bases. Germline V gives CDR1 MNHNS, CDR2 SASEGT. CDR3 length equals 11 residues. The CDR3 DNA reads TGTGCGAGCCAGGGGGTGTATGGCTACACCTTC. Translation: CASQGVYGYTF.

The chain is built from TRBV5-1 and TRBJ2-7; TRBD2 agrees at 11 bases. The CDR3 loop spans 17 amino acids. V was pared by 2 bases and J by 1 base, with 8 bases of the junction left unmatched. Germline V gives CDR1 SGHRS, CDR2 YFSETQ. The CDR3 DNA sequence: TGCGCCAGCAGCTTCAATAGCGGGAGGGCCGGTTCCTACGAGCAGTACTTC. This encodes CASSFNSGRAGSYEQYF.

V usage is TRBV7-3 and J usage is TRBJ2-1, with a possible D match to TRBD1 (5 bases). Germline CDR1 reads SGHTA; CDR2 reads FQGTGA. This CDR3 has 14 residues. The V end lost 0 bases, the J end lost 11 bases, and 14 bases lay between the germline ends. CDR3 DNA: TGTGCCAGCAGCTTAACGAATCAGGGAATTCAGCAGTTCTTC. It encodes CASSLTNQGIQQFF.

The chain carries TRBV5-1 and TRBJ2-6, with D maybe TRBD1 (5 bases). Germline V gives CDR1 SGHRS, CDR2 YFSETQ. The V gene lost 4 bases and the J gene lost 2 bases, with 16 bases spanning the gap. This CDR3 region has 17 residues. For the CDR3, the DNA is TGCGCCAGCAGCCCAAGTCCAACACAGGCTGGGGCCAACGTCCTGACTTTC. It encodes CASSPSPTQAGANVLTF.

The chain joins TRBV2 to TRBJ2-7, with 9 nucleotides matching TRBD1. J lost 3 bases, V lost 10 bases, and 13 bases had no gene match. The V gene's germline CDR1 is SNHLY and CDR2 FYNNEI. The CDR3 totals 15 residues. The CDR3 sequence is CAIPTRTGADYEQYF. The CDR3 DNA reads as TGTGCCATCCCCACACGGACAGGGGCCGACTACGAGCAGTACTTC.

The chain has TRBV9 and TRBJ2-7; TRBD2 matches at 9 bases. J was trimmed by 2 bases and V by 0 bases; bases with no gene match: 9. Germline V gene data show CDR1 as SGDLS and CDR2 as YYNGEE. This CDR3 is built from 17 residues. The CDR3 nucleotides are TGTGCCAGCAGCGTAGGTCTTAGACTAGCGGATACCTACGAGCAGTACTTC. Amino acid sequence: CASSVGLRLADTYEQYF.

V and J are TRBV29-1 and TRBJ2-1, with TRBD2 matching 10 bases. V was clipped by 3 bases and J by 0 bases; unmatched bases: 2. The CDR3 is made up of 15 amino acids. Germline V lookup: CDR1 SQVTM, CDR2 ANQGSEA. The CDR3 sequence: CSVDTSGASYNEQFF. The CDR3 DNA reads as TGCAGCGTTGATACTAGCGGGGCCTCCTACAATGAGCAGTTCTTC.

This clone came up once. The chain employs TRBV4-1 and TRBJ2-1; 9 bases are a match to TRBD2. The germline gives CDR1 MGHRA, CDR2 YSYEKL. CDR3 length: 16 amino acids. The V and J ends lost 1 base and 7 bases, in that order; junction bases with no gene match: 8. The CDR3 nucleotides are TGCGCCAGCAGCCAAGTACATCGCGGGGGGGCGAATGAGCAGTTCTTC. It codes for CASSQVHRGGANEQFF.

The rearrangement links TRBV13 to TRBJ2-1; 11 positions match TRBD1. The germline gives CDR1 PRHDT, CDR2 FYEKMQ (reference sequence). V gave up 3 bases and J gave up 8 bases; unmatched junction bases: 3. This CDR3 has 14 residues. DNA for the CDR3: TGTGCCAGCAGCTTCGGGACAGGGGGTGATGAGCAGTTCTTC. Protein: CASSFGTGGDEQFF.

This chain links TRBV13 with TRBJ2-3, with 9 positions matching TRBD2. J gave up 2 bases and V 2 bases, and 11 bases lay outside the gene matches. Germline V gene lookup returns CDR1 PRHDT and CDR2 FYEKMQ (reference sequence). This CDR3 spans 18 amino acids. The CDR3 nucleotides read TGTGCCAGCAGCTTAATGACAGCTAGCGGGGTGTACACAGATACGCAGTATTTT. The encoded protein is CASSLMTASGVYTDTQYF.

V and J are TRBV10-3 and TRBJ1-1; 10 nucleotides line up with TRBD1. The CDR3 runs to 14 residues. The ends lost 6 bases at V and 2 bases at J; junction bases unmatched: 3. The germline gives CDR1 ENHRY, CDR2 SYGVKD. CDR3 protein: CAIRWDRGNTEAFF. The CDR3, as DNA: TGTGCCATCAGATGGGACAGGGGAAACACTGAAGCTTTCTTT.